This T cell receptor beta chain was recorded in a study of OX40 agonist ivuxolimab in advanced cancers. Study-level results: Nonresponders included some who also had low normalized T-cell clonal expansion. Compared with CD4+, CD8+ T cells on average had more expanded clones.

V lost 5 bases to trimming and J lost 4 bases; unmatched junction nucleotides: 9. The CDR3 length is 16 residues. The V gene's germline CDR1 is LNHDA and CDR2 SQIVND (reference sequence). Turning to this clone: Its target is unknown.

The protocol was immunoSEQ multiplex PCR, while the TCRdb copy is restricted to in-frame clones and leaves out a portion. The sample contains roughly 70,000 clones, about 82% of which appear only once. The chain carries TRBV19 and TRBJ2-1; TRBD1 matches at 9 bases. This clonotype was obtained from an adult with an advanced solid tumor such as melanoma, head and neck, liver or kidney cancer. The sample was CD4+ or CD8+ T cells sorted from blood, taken in a trial of the OX40 agonist ivuxolimab. The DNA of the CDR3 is TGTGCCAGTAGTTCTGTACAGGGGGCAACGTACAATGAGCAGTTCTTC. It encodes CASSSVQGATYNEQFF.